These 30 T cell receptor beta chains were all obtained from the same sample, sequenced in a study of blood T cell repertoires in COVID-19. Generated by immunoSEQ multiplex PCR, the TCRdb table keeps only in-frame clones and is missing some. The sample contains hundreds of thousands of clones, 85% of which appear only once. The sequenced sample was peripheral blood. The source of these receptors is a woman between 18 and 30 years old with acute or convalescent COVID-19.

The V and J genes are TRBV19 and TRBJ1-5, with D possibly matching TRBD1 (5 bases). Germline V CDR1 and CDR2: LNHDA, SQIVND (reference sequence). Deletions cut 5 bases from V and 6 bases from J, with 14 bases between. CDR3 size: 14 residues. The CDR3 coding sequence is TGTGCCAGTAGTTTCGCAGGGTTCAGTCAGCCCCAGCATTTT. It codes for CASSFAGFSQPQHF.

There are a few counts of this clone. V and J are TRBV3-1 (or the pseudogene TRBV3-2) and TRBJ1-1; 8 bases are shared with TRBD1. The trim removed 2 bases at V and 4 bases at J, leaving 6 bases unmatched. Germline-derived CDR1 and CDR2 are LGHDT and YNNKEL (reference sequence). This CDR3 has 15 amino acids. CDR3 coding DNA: TGTGCCAGCAGCCAAACGACAGGGGCTGGCACTGAAGCTTTCTTT. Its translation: CASSQTTGAGTEAFF.

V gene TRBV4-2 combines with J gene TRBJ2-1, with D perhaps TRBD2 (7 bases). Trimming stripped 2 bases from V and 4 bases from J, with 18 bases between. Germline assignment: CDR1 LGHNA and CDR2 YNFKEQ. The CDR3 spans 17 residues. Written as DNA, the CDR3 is TGTGCCAGCAGCCAATTGGACAGCGGGACTGGTTACAATGAGCAGTTCTTC. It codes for CASSQLDSGTGYNEQFF.

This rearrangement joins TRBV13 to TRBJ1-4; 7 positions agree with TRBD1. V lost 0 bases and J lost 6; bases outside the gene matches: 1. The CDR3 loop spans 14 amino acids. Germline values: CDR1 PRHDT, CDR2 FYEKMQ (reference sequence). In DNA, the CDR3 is TGTGCCAGCAGCTTAGGAGGGGGCGATGAAAAACTGTTTTTT. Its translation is CASSLGGGDEKLFF.

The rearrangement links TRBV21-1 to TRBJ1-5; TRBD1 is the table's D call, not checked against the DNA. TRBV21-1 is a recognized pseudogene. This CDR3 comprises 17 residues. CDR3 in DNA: TGTGCCAGCAGCAAAAGAGGCGGGACAGGGGGCAATCAGCCCCAGCATTTT. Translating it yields CASSKRGGTGGNQPQHF.

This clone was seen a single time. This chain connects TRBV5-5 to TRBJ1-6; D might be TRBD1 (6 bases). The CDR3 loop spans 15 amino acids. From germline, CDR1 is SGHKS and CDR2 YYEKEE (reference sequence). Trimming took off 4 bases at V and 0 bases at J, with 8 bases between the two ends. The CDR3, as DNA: TGTGCCAGCAGCGACAGGATCTCCTATAATTCACCCCTCCACTTT. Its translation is CASSDRISYNSPLHF.

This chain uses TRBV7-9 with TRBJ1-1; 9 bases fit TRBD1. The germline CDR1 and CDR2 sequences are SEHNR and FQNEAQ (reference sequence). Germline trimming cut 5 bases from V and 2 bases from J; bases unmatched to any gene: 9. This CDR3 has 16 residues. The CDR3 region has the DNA TGTGCCAGCAGCACACCGGGACAGGGAGTTAACACTGAAGCTTTCTTT. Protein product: CASSTPGQGVNTEAFF.

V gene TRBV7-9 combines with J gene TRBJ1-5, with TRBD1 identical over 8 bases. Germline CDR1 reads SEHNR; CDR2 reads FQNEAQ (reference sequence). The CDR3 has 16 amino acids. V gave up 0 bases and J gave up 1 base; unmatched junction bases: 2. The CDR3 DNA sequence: TGTGCCAGCAGCTTAGCGCAGGGGGCAAGCAATCAGCCCCAGCATTTT. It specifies CASSLAQGASNQPQHF.

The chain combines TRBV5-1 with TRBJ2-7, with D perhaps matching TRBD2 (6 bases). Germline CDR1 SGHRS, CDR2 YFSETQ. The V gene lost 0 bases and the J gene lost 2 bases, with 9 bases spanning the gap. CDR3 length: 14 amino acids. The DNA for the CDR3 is TGCGCCAGCAGCTTGGGGTCGGGGGCCTACGAGCAGTACTTC. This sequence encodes CASSLGSGAYEQYF. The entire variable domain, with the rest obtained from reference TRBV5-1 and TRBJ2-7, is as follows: KAGVTQTPRYLIKTRGQQVTLSCSPISGHRSVSWYQQTPGQGLQFLFEYFSETQRNKGNFPGRFSGRQFSNSRSEMNVSTLELGDSALYLCASSLGSGAYEQYFGPGTRLTVT.

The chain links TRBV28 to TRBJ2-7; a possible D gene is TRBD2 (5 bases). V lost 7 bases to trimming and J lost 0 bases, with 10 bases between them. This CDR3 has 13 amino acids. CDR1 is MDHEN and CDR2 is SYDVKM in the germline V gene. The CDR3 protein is CASTHDYSYEQYF. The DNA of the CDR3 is TGTGCCAGCACCCATGACTACTCCTACGAGCAGTACTTC.

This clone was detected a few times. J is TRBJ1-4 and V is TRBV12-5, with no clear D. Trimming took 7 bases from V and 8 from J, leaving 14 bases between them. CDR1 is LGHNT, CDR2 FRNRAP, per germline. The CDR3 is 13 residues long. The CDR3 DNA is TGTGCTAGTGCCCATGCGGGAAACGAAAAACTGTTTTTT. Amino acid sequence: CASAHAGNEKLFF.

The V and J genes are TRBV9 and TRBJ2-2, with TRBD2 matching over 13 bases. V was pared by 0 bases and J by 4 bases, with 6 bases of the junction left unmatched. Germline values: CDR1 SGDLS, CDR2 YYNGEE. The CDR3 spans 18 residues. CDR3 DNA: TGTGCCAGCAGCGTAGGGACTAGCGGGAGTGGGGGCACCGGGGAGCTGTTTTTT. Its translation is CASSVGTSGSGGTGELFF.

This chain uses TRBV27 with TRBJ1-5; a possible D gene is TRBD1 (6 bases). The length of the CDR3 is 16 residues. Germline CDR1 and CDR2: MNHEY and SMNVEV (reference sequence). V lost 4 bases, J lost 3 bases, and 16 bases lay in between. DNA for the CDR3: TGTGCCAGCAGTTCCGCCGGGACATCACACAATCAGCCCCAGCATTTT. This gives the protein CASSSAGTSHNQPQHF.

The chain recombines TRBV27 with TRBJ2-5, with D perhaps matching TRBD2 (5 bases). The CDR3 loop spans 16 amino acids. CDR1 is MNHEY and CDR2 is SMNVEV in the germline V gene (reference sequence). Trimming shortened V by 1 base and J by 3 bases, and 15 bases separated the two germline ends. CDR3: CASSLFTVSGEETQYF. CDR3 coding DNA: TGTGCCAGCAGTTTATTCACCGTGAGCGGTGAAGAGACCCAGTACTTC.

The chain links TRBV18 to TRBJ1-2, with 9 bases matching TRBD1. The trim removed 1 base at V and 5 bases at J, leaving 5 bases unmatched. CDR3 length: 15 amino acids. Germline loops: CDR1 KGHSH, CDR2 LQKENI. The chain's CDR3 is CASSPRGQGVYGYTF. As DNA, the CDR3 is TGTGCCAGCTCACCACGGGGACAGGGCGTTTATGGCTACACCTTC.

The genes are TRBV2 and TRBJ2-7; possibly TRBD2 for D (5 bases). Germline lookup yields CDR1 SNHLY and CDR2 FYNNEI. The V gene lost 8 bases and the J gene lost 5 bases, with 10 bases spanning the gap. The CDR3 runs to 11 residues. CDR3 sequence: CASGLDHEQYF. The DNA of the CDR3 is TGTGCCAGCGGACTCGACCACGAGCAGTACTTC.

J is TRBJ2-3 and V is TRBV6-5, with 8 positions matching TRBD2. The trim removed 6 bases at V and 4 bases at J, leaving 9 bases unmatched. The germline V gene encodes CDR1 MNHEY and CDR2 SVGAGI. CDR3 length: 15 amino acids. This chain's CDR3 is CASSPSGSRSDTQYF. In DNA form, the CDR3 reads TGTGCCAGCAGCCCCAGCGGGAGTCGATCAGATACGCAGTATTTT.

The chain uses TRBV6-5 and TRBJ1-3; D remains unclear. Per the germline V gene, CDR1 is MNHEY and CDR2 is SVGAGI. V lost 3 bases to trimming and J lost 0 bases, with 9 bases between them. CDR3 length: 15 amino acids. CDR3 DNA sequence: TGTGCCAGCAGTTATGGTGGCAGCTCTGGAAACACCATATATTTT. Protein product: CASSYGGSSGNTIYF.

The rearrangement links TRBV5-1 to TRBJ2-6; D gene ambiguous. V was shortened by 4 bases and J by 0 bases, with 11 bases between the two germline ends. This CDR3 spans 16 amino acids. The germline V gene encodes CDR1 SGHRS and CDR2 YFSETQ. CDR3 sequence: CASSPALPSGANVLTF. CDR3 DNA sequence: TGCGCCAGCAGCCCAGCGTTGCCCTCTGGGGCCAACGTCCTGACTTTC.

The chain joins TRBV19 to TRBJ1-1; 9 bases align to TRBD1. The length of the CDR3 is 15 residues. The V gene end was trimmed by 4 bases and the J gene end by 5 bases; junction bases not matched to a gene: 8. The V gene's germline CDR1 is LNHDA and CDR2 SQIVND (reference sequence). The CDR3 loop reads CASSTGQGRRTEAFF. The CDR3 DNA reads TGTGCCAGTAGTACAGGACAGGGGAGAAGGACTGAAGCTTTCTTT.

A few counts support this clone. The CDR3 bases are TGTGCCAGCAGTGACGGGAGCAATCAGCCCCAGCATTTT. Amino acid sequence: CASSDGSNQPQHF. The V call is TRBV2, the J call TRBJ1-5; D is unresolved. Trimming cost V 3 bases and J 1 base, with 4 bases left between them. CDR3 size: 13 residues. Germline values: CDR1 SNHLY, CDR2 FYNNEI.

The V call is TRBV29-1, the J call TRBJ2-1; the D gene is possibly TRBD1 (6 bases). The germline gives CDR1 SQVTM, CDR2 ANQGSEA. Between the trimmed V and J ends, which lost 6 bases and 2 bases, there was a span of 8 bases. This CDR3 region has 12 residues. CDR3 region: CSVAGAYNEQFF. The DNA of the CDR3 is TGCAGCGTGGCAGGGGCCTACAATGAGCAGTTCTTC.

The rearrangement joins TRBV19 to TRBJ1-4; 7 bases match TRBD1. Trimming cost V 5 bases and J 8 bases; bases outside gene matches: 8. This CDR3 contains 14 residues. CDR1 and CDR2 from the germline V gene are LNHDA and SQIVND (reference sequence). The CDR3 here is CASSVPGTAEKLFF. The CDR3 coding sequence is TGTGCCAGTAGTGTCCCCGGGACAGCGGAAAAACTGTTTTTT.

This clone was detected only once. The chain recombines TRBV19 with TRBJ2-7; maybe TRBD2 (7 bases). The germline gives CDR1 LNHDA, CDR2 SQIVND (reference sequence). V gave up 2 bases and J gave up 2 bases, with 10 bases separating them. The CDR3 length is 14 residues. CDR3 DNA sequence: TGTGCCAGTAGTATACGGGGGGCCCCCTACGAGCAGTACTTC. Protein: CASSIRGAPYEQYF.

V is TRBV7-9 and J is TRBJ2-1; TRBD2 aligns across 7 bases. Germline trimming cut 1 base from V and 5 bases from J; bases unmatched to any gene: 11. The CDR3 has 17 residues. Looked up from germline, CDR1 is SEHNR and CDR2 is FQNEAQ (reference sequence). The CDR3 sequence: CASSLGPGLRNDNEQFF. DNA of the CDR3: TGTGCCAGCAGCTTAGGGCCGGGACTACGAAATGACAATGAGCAGTTCTTC. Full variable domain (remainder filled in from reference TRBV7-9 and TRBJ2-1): DTGVSQNPRHKITKRGQNVTFRCDPISEHNRLYWYRQTLGQGPEFLTYFQNEAQLEKSRLLSDRFSAERPKGSFSTLEIQRTEQGDSAMYLCASSLGPGLRNDNEQFFGPGTRLTVL.

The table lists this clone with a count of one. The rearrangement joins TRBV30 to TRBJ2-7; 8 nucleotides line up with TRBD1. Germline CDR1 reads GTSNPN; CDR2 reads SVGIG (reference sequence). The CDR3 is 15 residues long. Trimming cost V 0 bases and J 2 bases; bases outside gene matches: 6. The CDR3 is CAWSVNPTGAYEQYF. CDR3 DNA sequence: TGTGCCTGGAGTGTGAACCCGACAGGGGCCTACGAGCAGTACTTC.

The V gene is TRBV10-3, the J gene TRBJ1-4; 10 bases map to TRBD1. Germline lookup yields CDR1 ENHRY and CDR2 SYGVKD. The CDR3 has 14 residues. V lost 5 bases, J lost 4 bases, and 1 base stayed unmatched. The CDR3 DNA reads TGTGCCATCAGTCGGACAGGGGGTAATGAAAAACTGTTTTTT. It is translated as CAISRTGGNEKLFF.

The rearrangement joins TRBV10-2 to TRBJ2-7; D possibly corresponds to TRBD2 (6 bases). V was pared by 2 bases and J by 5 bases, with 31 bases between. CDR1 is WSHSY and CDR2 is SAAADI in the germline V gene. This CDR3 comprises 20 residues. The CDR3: CASSERYPTGDGPQAHEQYF. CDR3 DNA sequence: TGCGCCAGCAGTGAGCGATACCCAACGGGGGATGGTCCACAAGCCCACGAGCAGTACTTC.

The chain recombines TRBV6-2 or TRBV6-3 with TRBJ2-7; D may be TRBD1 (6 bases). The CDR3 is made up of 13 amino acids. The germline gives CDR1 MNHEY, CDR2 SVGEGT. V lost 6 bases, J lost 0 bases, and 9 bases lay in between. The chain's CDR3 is CASSTGSSYEQYF. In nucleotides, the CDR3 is TGTGCCAGCAGCACAGGGAGCTCCTACGAGCAGTACTTC.

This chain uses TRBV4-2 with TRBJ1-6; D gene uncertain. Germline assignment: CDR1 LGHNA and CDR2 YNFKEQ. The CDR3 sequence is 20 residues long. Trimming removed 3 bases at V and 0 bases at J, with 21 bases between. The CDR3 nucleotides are TGTGCCAGCAGCCACGACCCCTTCGACGGTAGGAGCTCCTATAATTCACCCCTCCACTTT. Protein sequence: CASSHDPFDGRSSYNSPLHF.